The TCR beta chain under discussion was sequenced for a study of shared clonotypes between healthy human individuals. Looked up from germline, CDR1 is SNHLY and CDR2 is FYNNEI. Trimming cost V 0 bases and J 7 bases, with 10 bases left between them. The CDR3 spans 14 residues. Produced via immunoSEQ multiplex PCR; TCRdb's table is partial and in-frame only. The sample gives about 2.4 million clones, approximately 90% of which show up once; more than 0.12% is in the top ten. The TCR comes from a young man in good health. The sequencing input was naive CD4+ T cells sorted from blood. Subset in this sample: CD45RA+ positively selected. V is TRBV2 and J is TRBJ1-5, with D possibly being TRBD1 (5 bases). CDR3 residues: CASSEASGRQPQHF. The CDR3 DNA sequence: TGTGCCAGCAGTGAAGCCTCAGGGAGGCAGCCCCAGCATTTT.